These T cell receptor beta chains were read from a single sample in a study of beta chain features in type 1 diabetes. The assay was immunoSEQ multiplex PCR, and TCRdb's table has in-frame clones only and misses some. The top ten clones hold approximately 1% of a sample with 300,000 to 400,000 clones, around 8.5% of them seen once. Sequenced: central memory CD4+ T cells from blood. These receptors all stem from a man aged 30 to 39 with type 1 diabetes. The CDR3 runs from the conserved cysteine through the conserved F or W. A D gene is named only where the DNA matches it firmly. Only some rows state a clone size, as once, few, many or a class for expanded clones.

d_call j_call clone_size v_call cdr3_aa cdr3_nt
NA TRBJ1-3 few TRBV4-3 CASSQRTEISGNTIYF TGCGCCAGCAGCCAGAGGACGGAAATCTCTGGAAACACCATATATTTT
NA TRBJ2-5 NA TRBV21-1 CASSKVGQRQETQYF TGTGCCAGCAGCAAAGTTGGCCAGAGACAAGAGACCCAGTACTTC
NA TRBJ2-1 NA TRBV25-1 CASSPRRGEQFF TGTGCCAGCAGTCCTCGGAGGGGTGAGCAGTTCTTC
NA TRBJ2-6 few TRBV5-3 CARSSHCSGANVLTF TGTGCCAGAAGTTCACACTGCTCTGGGGCCAACGTCCTGACTTTC
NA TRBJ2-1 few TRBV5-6 CASSRVLQGFSYNEQFF TGTGCCAGCAGCCGAGTTTTACAGGGATTCTCCTACAATGAGCAGTTCTTC
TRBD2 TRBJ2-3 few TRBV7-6 CASSQGLAPDTQYF TGTGCCAGCAGCCAAGGACTAGCGCCTGATACGCAGTATTTT
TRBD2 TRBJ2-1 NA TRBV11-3 CASSLTSGNHNEQFF TGTGCCAGCAGCTTGACTAGCGGGAATCACAATGAGCAGTTCTTC
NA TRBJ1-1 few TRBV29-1 CSVDGQDTEAFF TGCAGCGTTGACGGGCAGGACACTGAAGCTTTCTTT
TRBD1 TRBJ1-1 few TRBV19 CASGTGLNTEAFF TGTGCCAGCGGGACAGGTTTGAACACTGAAGCTTTCTTT
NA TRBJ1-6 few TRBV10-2 CASSESSNSPLHF TGCGCCAGCAGTGAATCGAGTAATTCACCCCTCCACTTT
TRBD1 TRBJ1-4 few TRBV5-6 CASSLVQGGEKLFF TGTGCCAGCAGCTTGGTTCAGGGGGGTGAAAAACTGTTTTTT
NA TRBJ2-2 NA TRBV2 CASSDSSNTGELFF TGTGCCAGCAGTGATAGTTCGAACACCGGGGAGCTGTTTTTT
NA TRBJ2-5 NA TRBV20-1 CSANWETQYF TGCAGTGCTAACTGGGAGACCCAGTACTTC
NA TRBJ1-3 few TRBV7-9 CASSIYREAGNTIYF TGTGCCAGCAGCATCTACAGGGAGGCAGGAAACACCATATATTTT
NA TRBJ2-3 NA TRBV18 CASSTSTAPDTQYF TGTGCCAGCTCAACTTCGACAGCGCCAGATACGCAGTATTTT
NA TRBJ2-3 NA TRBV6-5 CASSYSVELGATQYF TGTGCCAGCAGTTACTCGGTCGAGTTGGGGGCTACGCAGTATTTT
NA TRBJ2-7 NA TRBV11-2 CASSPSGSSYEQYF TGTGCCAGCAGCCCGTCGGGTTCCTCCTACGAGCAGTACTTC
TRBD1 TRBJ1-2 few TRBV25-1 CATEGGQGNYGYTF TGTGCCACGGAGGGGGGACAGGGGAACTATGGCTACACCTTC
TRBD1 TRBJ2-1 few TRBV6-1 CASSGIPGTGRDNEQFF TGTGCCAGCAGTGGAATTCCCGGGACAGGGAGGGACAATGAGCAGTTCTTC
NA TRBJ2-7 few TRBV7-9 CASRKQASSYEQYF TGTGCCAGCAGGAAACAGGCGAGCTCCTACGAGCAGTACTTC
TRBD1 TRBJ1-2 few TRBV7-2 CASSEVDRVGYGYTF TGTGCCAGCAGCGAAGTCGACAGGGTCGGCTATGGCTACACCTTC
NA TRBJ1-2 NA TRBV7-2 CASSLEAGNYGYTF TGTGCCAGCAGCTTAGAGGCGGGAAACTATGGCTACACCTTC
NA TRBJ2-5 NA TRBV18 CASSSGETQYF TGTGCCAGCTCATCCGGAGAGACCCAGTACTTC
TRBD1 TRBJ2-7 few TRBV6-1 CASTLDRGESYEQYF TGTGCCAGCACCCTAGACAGGGGCGAATCCTACGAGCAGTACTTC
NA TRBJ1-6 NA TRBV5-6 CASSLLDSGDSPLHF TGTGCCAGCAGCTTGTTGGACTCTGGTGATTCACCCCTCCACTTT
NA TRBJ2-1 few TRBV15 CATSKSLNEQFF TGTGCCACCAGCAAGTCGCTGAATGAGCAGTTCTTC
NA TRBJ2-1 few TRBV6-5 CASSYRRGYNEQFF TGTGCCAGCAGTTACCGGCGGGGATACAATGAGCAGTTCTTC
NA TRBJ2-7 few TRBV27 CASSFSATYEQYF TGTGCCAGCAGTTTCTCCGCCACCTACGAGCAGTACTTC
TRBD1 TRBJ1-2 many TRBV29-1 CSVEGQGAFDGYTF TGCAGCGTTGAGGGACAGGGGGCGTTCGATGGCTACACCTTC
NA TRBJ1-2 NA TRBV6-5 CASSYSGAAGYTF TGTGCCAGCAGTTACTCGGGTGCTGCTGGCTACACCTTC
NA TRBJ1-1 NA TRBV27 CASSLTRGMVTEAFF TGTGCCAGCAGTTTAACTAGGGGGATGGTCACTGAAGCTTTCTTT
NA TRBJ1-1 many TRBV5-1 CASRIKNTEAFF TGCGCCAGTCGGATAAAGAACACTGAAGCTTTCTTT
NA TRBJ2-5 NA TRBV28 CASSRTGLLVGTQYF TGTGCCAGCAGCCGAACCGGCCTCTTGGTAGGGACCCAGTACTTC
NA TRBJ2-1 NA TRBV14 CASSRGGRDEQFF TGTGCCAGCAGCCGGGGGGGCCGCGATGAGCAGTTCTTC
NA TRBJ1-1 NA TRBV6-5 CASSPWISNTEAFF TGTGCCAGCAGTCCCTGGATCAGTAACACTGAAGCTTTCTTT
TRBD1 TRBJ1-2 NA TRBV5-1 CASSSSDRANYGYTF TGCGCCAGCAGCTCCTCTGACAGGGCGAACTATGGCTACACCTTC
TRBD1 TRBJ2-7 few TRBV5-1 CASSLAPGTGGDEQYF TGCGCCAGCAGCTTGGCACCCGGGACAGGGGGCGACGAGCAGTACTTC